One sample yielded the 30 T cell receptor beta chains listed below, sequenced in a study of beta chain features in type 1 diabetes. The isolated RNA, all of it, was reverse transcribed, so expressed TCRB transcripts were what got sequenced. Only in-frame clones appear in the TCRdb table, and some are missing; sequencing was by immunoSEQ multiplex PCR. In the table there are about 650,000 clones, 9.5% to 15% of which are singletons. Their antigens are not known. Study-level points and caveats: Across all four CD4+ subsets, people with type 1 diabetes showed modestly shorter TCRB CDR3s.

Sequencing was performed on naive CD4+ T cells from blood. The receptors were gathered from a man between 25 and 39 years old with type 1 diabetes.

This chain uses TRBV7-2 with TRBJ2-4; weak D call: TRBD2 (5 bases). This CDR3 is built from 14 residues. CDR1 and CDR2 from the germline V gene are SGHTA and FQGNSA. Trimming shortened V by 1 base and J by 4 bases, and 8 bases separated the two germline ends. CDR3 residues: CASSLVEGKNIQYF. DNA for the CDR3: TGTGCCAGCAGCTTAGTTGAGGGTAAAAACATTCAGTACTTC.

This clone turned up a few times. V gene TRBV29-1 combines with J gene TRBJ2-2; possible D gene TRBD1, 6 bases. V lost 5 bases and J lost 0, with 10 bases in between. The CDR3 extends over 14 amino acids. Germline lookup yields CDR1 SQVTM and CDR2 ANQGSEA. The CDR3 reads CSVRAGANTGELFF. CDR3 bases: TGCAGCGTTCGAGCAGGGGCGAACACCGGGGAGCTGTTTTTT.

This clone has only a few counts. The DNA for the CDR3 is TGTGCCAGCTTGAGCAGGGGGATCGCCGAGCAGTACTTC. Translating it yields CASLSRGIAEQYF. The chain uses TRBV28 and TRBJ2-7, with TRBD1 matching 7 bases. Trimming took 8 bases from V and 6 from J; bases not matched to a gene: 10. The CDR3 is 13 residues long. The V gene's germline CDR1 is MDHEN and CDR2 SYDVKM.

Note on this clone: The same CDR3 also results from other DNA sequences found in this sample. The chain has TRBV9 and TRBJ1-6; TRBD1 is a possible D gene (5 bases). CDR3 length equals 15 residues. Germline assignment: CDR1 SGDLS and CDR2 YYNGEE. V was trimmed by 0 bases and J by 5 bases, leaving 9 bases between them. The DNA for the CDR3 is TGTGCCAGCAGCGTAGCCGGGGGGGATAATTCACCCCTCCACTTT. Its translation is CASSVAGGDNSPLHF. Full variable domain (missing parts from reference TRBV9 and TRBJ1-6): DSGVTQTPKHLITATGQRVTLRCSPRSGDLSVYWYQQSLDQGLQFLIQYYNGEERAKGNILERFSAQQFPDLHSELNLSSLELGDSALYFCASSVAGGDNSPLHFGNGTRLTVT.

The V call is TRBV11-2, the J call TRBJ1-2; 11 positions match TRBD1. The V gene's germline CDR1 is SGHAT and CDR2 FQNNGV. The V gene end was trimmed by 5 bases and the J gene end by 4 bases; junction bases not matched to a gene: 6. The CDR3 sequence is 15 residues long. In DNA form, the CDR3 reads TGTGCCAGCAGCCTTGGACAGGGGGCTAGCTATGGCTACACCTTC. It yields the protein CASSLGQGASYGYTF.

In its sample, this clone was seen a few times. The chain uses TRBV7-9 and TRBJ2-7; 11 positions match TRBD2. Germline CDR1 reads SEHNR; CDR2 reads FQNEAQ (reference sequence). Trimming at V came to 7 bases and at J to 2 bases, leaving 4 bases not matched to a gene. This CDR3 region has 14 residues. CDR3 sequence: CASTLSGGAYEQYF. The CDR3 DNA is TGTGCCAGCACCCTTAGCGGGGGGGCCTACGAGCAGTACTTC.

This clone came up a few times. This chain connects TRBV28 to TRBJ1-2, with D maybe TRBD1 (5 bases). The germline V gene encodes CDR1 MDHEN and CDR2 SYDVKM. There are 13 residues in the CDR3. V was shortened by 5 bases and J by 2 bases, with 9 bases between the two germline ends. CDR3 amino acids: CASSKRQNYGYTF. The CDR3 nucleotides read TGTGCCAGCAGTAAACGACAGAACTATGGCTACACCTTC.

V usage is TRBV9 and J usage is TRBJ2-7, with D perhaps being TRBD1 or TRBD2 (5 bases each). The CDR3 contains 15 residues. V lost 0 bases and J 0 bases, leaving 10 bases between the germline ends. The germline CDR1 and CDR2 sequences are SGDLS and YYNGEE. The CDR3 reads CASSVAQDSSYEQYF. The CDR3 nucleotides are TGTGCCAGCAGCGTAGCACAGGACTCCTCCTACGAGCAGTACTTC.

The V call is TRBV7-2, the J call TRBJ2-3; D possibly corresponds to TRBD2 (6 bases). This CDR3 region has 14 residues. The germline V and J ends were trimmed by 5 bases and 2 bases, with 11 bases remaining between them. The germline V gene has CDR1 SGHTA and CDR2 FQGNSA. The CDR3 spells CASSEGLHTDTQYF. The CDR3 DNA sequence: TGTGCCAGCAGCGAGGGACTGCACACAGATACGCAGTATTTT. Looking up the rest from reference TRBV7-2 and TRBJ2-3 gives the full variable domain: GAGVSQSPSNKVTEKGKDVELRCDPISGHTALYWYRQSLGQGLEFLIYFQGNSAPDKSGLPSDRFSAERTGGSVSTLTIQRTQQEDSAVYLCASSEGLHTDTQYFGPGTRLTVL.

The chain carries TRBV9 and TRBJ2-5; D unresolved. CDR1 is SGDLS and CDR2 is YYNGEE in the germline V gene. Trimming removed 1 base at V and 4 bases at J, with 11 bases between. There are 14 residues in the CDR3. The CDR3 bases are TGTGCCAGCAGCGTAACTCAGGTCGGAGAGACCCAGTACTTC. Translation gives CASSVTQVGETQYF.

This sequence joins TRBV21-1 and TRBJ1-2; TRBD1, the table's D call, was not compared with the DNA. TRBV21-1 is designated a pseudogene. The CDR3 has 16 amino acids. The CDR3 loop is CASSKHRDRASYGYTF. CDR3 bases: TGTGCCAGCAGCAAACACCGGGACAGGGCCTCCTATGGCTACACCTTC.

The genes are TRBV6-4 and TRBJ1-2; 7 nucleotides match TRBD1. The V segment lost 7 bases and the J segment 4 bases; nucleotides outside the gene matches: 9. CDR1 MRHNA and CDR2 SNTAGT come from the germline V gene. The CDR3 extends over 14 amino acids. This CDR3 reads CASNPGTVLYGYTF. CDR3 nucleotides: TGTGCCAGCAACCCAGGGACAGTTCTCTATGGCTACACCTTC.

The CDR3: CASSSRGPVDTEAFF. CDR3 DNA sequence: TGTGCCAGTAGTAGTAGAGGTCCTGTAGACACTGAAGCTTTCTTT. The rearrangement joins TRBV19 to TRBJ1-1; D is unclear. CDR1 and CDR2 from the germline V gene are LNHDA and SQIVND (reference sequence). Trimming shortened V by 4 bases and J by 3 bases, and 15 bases separated the two germline ends. The CDR3 totals 15 residues.

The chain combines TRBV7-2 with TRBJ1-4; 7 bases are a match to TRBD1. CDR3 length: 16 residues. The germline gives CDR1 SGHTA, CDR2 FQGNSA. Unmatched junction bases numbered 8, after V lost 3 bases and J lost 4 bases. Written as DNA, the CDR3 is TGTGCCAGCAGCTTGGATTCCGGGACAGTTAATGAAAAACTGTTTTTT. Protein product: CASSLDSGTVNEKLFF.

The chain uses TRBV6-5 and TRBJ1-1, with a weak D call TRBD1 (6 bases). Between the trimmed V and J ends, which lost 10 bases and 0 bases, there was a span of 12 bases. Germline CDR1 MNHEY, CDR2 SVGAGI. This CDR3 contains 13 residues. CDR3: CATIGTLNTEAFF. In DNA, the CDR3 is TGTGCCACCATCGGGACACTGAACACTGAAGCTTTCTTT.

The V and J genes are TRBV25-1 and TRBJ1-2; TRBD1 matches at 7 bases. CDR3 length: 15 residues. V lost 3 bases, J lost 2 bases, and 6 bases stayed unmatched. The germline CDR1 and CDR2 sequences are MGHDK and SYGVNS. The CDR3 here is CASSDSHRGNYGYTF. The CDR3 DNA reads TGTGCCAGCAGTGATTCCCACAGGGGCAACTATGGCTACACCTTC.

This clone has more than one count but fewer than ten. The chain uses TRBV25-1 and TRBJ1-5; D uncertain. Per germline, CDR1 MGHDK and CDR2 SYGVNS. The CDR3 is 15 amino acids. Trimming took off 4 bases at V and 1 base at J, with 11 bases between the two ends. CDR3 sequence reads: CASSGASGSNQPQHF. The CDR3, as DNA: TGTGCCAGCAGTGGAGCCTCGGGAAGCAATCAGCCCCAGCATTTT.

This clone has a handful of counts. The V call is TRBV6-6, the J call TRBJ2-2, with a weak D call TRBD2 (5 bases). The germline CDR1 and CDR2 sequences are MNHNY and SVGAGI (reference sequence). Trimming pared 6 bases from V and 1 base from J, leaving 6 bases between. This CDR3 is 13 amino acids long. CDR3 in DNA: TGTGCCAGCAGGGGGAGGAACACCGGGGAGCTGTTTTTT. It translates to CASRGRNTGELFF.

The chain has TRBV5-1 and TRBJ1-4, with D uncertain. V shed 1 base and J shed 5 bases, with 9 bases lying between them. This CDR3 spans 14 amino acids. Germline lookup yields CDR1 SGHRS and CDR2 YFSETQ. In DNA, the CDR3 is TGCGCCAGCAGCTTGACAGAGGCGAATGAAAAACTGTTTTTT. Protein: CASSLTEANEKLFF.

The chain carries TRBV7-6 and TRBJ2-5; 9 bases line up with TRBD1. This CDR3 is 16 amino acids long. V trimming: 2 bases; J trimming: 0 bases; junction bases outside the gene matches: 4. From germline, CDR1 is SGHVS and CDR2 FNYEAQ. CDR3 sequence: CASSLRTGEYQETQYF. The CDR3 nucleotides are TGTGCCAGCAGCTTAAGGACAGGGGAGTACCAAGAGACCCAGTACTTC. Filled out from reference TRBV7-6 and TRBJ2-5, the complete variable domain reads GAGVSQSPRYKVTKRGQDVALRCDPISGHVSLYWYRQALGQGPEFLTYFNYEAQQDKSGLPNDRFSAERPEGSISTLTIQRTEQRDSAMYRCASSLRTGEYQETQYFGPGTRLLVL.

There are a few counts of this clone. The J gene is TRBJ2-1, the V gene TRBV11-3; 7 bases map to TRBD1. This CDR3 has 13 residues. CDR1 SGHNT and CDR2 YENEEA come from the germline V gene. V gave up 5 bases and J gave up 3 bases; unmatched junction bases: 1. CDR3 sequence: CASSRDSYNEQFF. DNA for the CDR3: TGTGCCAGCAGCCGGGACAGCTACAATGAGCAGTTCTTC.

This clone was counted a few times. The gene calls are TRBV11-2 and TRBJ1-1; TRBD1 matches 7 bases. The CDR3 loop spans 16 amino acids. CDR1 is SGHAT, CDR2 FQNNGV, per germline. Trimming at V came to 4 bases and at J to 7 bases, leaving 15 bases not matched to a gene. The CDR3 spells CASSSTTGVPIREAFF. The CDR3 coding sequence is TGTGCCAGCAGCTCGACAACAGGGGTCCCCATTCGTGAAGCTTTCTTT.

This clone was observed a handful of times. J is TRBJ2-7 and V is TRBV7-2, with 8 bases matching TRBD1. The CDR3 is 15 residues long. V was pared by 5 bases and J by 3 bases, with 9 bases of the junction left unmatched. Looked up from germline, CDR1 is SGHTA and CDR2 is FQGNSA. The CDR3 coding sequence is TGTGCCAGCAGCCCAGGGACAGGTCACTTCTACGAGCAGTACTTC. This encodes CASSPGTGHFYEQYF.

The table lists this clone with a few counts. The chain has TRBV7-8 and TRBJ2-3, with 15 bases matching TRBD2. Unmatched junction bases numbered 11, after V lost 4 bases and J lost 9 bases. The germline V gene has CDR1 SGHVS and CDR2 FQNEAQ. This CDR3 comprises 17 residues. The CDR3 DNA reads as TGTGCCAGCAGCTCACTTCAACCGGGACTAGCGGGGGGAACGCAGTATTTT. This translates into CASSSLQPGLAGGTQYF.

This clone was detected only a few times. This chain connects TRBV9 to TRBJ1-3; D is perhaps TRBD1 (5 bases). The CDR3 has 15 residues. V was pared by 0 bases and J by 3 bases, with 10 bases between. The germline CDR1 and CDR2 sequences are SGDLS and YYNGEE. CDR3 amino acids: CASSVGGQGGNTIYF. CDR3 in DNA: TGTGCCAGCAGCGTAGGAGGGCAGGGTGGAAACACCATATATTTT. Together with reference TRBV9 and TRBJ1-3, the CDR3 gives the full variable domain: DSGVTQTPKHLITATGQRVTLRCSPRSGDLSVYWYQQSLDQGLQFLIQYYNGEERAKGNILERFSAQQFPDLHSELNLSSLELGDSALYFCASSVGGQGGNTIYFGEGSWLTVV.

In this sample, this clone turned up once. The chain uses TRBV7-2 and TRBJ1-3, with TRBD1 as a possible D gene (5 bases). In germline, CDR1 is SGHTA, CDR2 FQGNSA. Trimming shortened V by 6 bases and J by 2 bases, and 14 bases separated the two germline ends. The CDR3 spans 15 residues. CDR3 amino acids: CASRKQSGAGNTIYF. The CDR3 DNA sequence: TGTGCCAGCAGAAAGCAGTCGGGGGCTGGAAACACCATATATTTT. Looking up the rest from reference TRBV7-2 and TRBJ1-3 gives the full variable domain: GAGVSQSPSNKVTEKGKDVELRCDPISGHTALYWYRQSLGQGLEFLIYFQGNSAPDKSGLPSDRFSAERTGGSVSTLTIQRTQQEDSAVYLCASRKQSGAGNTIYFGEGSWLTVV.

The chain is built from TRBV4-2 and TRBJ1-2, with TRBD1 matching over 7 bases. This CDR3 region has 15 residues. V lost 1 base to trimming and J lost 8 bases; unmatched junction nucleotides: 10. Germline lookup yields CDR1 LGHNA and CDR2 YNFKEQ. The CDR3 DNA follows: TGTGCCAGCAGCCAAGGCCGACAGGGATTCTACGGCTACACCTTC. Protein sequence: CASSQGRQGFYGYTF.

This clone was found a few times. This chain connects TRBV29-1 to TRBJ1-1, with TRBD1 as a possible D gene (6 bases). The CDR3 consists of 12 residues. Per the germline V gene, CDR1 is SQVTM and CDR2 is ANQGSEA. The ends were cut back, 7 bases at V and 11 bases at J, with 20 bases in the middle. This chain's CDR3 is CSARGAVGWAFF. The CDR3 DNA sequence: TGCAGCGCCCGGGGGGCAGTAGGTTGGGCTTTCTTT.

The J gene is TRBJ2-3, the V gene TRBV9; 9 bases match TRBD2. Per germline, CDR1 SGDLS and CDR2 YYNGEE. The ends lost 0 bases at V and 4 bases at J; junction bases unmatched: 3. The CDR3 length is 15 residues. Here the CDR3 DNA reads TGTGCCAGCAGCGTAGTAGCGGGGGTTGCAGATACGCAGTATTTT. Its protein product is CASSVVAGVADTQYF.

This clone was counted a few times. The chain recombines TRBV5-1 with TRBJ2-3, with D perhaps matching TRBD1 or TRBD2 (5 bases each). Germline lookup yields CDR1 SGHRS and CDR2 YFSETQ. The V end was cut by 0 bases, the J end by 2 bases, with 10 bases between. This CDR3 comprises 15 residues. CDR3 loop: CASSLAGADTDTQYF. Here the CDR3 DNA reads TGCGCCAGCAGCTTGGCCGGGGCGGACACAGATACGCAGTATTTT.